The 7 T cell receptor beta chains listed next were all sequenced from one sample in a study of blood T cell repertoires in COVID-19. Sequencing was performed with immunoSEQ multiplex PCR; in TCRdb, only in-frame clones are kept and a portion is missing. This table holds 120,000 to 150,000 clones, approximately 90% found once. The source material was peripheral blood. The receptors were gathered from a woman aged 45-60 years with acute or convalescent COVID-19.

This chain connects TRBV19 to TRBJ2-7, with 7 bases fitting TRBD2. The CDR3 is made up of 14 amino acids. Losses at the gene ends were 5 bases for V and 0 bases for J; bases not matched to a gene: 4. The germline V gene has CDR1 LNHDA and CDR2 SQIVND (reference sequence). The CDR3 region is CASSPGRSSYEQYF. The DNA for the CDR3 is TGTGCCAGTAGTCCCGGGAGGAGCTCCTACGAGCAGTACTTC. The entire variable domain, with the rest obtained from reference TRBV19 and TRBJ2-7, is as follows: DGGITQSPKYLFRKEGQNVTLSCEQNLNHDAMYWYRQDPGQGLRLIYYSQIVNDFQKGDIAEGYSVSREKKESFPLTVTSAQKNPTAFYLCASSPGRSSYEQYFGPGTRLTVT.

The genes are TRBV15 and TRBJ1-5; 8 bases are a match to TRBD1. Trimming cost V 6 bases and J 4 bases; bases outside gene matches: 5. Germline V gene lookup returns CDR1 LNHNV and CDR2 YYDKDF (reference sequence). The CDR3 covers 14 residues. CDR3: CATSRQGFNQPQHF. DNA for the CDR3: TGTGCCACCAGTAGACAGGGGTTTAATCAGCCCCAGCATTTT.

The V and J genes are TRBV18 and TRBJ2-7; maybe TRBD1 (5 bases). The V gene's germline CDR1 is KGHSH and CDR2 LQKENI. The CDR3 length is 13 residues. V gave up 2 bases and J gave up 4 bases, with 9 bases separating them. DNA of the CDR3: TGTGCCAGCTCACCATCCCAGGGATACGAGCAGTACTTC. Protein: CASSPSQGYEQYF.

CDR3 amino acids: CASSFASGNTYEQYF. CDR3 DNA: TGTGCCAGCAGCTTCGCCAGCGGGAACACCTACGAGCAGTACTTC. The chain couples TRBV7-2 to TRBJ2-7, with 7 bases aligning to TRBD2. Germline V gene sequence: CDR1 SGHTA, CDR2 FQGNSA. J lost 2 bases, V lost 3 bases, and 7 bases had no gene match. CDR3 length: 15 amino acids.

The chain couples TRBV5-4 to TRBJ2-7; 14 bases are a match to TRBD2. CDR1 is SGHNT, CDR2 YYREEE, per germline (reference sequence). The V gene end was trimmed by 3 bases and the J gene end by 4 bases; junction bases not matched to a gene: 3. The CDR3 totals 15 residues. CDR3 in amino acids: CASSWGTSGGYEQYF. The CDR3 nucleotides are TGTGCCAGCAGCTGGGGGACTAGCGGGGGTTACGAGCAGTACTTC.

This clone has just a few counts. The chain couples TRBV4-1 to TRBJ1-5; D remains unclear. With 1 base removed from V and 5 bases from J, the gap between germline ends came to 6 bases. From germline, CDR1 is MGHRA and CDR2 YSYEKL. The CDR3 length is 13 residues. CDR3 bases: TGCGCCAGCAGCCAAGCAGGATATCAGCCCCAGCATTTT. Its protein product is CASSQAGYQPQHF.

With regard to this clone: This specimen includes other DNA sequences encoding the same CDR3. This chain uses TRBV5-1 with TRBJ2-7, with D uncertain. The CDR3 has 12 amino acids. Trimming took 4 bases from V and 1 from J, leaving 6 bases between them. Germline assignment: CDR1 SGHRS and CDR2 YFSETQ. CDR3 amino acids: CASSPQSYEQYF. The CDR3, as DNA: TGCGCCAGCAGCCCACAGTCCTACGAGCAGTACTTC.